The clone carrying this T cell receptor (beta chain) turned up a few times. Its antigen is still unknown. The CDR3 contains 13 residues. Trimming cost V 6 bases and J 7 bases, with 18 bases left between them. The V gene's germline CDR1 is DFQATT and CDR2 SNEGSKA (reference sequence). The data stem from a study of CD8 T cells in ankylosing spondylitis. Study conclusions and caveats: Clones linked to disease were reported to show significant enrichment in matched ankylosing spondylitis synovial fluid.

TCRdb reprocessed the 5' RACE reads via MiXCR and lists one record per CDR3 protein. Of around 28,000 distinct CDR3 sequences detected, less than 40% appear once; the ten largest clones hold roughly 44%. Specimen: synovial fluid, either unsorted or a sorted T cell fraction (not recorded which). This chain uses TRBV20-1 with TRBJ1-2; possible D gene TRBD1, 5 bases. This TCR came from a male donor with ankylosing spondylitis. The CDR3 DNA reads TGCAGTGCAAACAGCCCTGACAGCCCTGGCTACACCTTC. This codes for CSANSPDSPGYTF.